The rows below give T cell receptor beta chains drawn from one sample of a study of blood T cells in healthy people across ages. TCRdb re-called the 5' RACE reads with MiXCR, one entry per CDR3 protein. The data show fewer than 950,000 distinct CDR3 sequences, about 53% seen once. Sequenced material: blood. These receptors originate from a man of 80 years or more in good health. Each CDR3 is given with its conserved first and last residue. The order of the fields is V gene, D gene, J gene, clone size, CDR3 protein, CDR3 DNA. D genes are given only for firm matches. Clone size is not always given. Where it is, it says once, few, many or a class for expanded clones.

>TRBV5-1|.|TRBJ2-5|.
CASSLTGSWETQYF
TGCGCCAGCAGCTTGACGGGGAGTTGGGAGACCCAGTACTTC
>TRBV12-3/TRBV12-4|TRBD2|TRBJ2-3|few
CASSSDRATSGREVTDTQYF
TGTGCCAGCAGTTCCGACAGGGCCACTAGCGGGAGGGAGGTCACAGATACGCAGTATTTT
>TRBV7-8|TRBD2|TRBJ2-7|.
CASSPGLASTSYEQYF
TGTGCCAGCAGCCCGGGACTAGCGAGCACGTCCTACGAGCAGTACTTC
>TRBV4-2|.|TRBJ1-1|few
CASSQDKHFEAFF
TGTGCCAGCAGCCAAGATAAACATTTTGAAGCTTTCTTT
>TRBV27|.|TRBJ2-1|.
CASSIERGGNEQFF
TGTGCCAGCAGCATCGAGAGAGGCGGCAATGAGCAGTTCTTC
>TRBV5-4|.|TRBJ2-7|.
CASSPQSKTYEQYF
TGTGCCAGCAGCCCGCAGAGTAAGACATACGAGCAGTACTTC
>TRBV7-4|.|TRBJ2-3|few
CASSPLPRGSGRYAYF
TGTGCCAGCAGCCCCCTCCCTCGGGGGAGTGGCAGATACGCGTATTTT
>TRBV10-3|TRBD2|TRBJ2-1|few
CAISEVSSGRVDEQFF
TGTGCCATCAGTGAGGTCTCTAGCGGGAGGGTAGATGAGCAGTTCTTC
>TRBV12-3/TRBV12-4|TRBD2|TRBJ2-1|.
CASSHLRSGGYNEQFF
TGTGCCAGCAGTCACCTACGGAGCGGGGGGTACAATGAGCAGTTCTTC
>TRBV29-1|TRBD2|TRBJ2-5|.
CSVALAGWEETQYF
TGCAGCGTTGCCCTAGCGGGGTGGGAAGAGACCCAGTACTTC
>TRBV7-8|.|TRBJ2-7|.
CASSSAPNPVPYEQYF
TGTGCCAGCAGCTCAGCCCCCAACCCAGTGCCCTACGAGCAGTACTTC
>TRBV10-3|.|TRBJ1-1|.
CAISPAEGEINRNAEAFF
TGTGCCATCAGCCCCGCGGAGGGGGAGATAAACCGAAACGCTGAAGCTTTCTTT
>TRBV11-2|.|TRBJ2-5|.
CASRNAGWETQYF
TGTGCCAGCAGGAACGCGGGGTGGGAGACCCAGTACTTC
>TRBV29-1|.|TRBJ1-1|few
CSVRGGTEAFF
TGCAGCGTCAGGGGTGGGACTGAAGCTTTCTTT
>TRBV3-1|.|TRBJ1-2|few
CASSPRDKGYGYTF
TGTGCCAGCAGCCCACGGGATAAAGGCTATGGCTACACCTTC
>TRBV10-3|.|TRBJ2-4|.
CASTPVSYNEQYF
TGTGCCTCCACCCCAGTCTCCTACAATGAGCAGTACTTC
>TRBV12-3/TRBV12-4|.|TRBJ2-7|.
CASSLMGGAPYEQYF
TGTGCCAGCAGTTTAATGGGAGGAGCTCCCTACGAGCAGTACTTC
>TRBV7-2|.|TRBJ2-5|.
CASSSRGQISGKQYF
TGTGCCAGCAGCTCTCGGGGACAGATTAGCGGGAAGCAGTACTTC
>TRBV2|.|TRBJ1-5|.
CASSERGGRYSNQPQHF
TGTGCCAGCAGTGAAAGGGGGGGCCGATATAGCAATCAGCCCCAGCATTTT
>TRBV14|.|TRBJ1-1|.
CASSQVRGLTEAFF
TGTGCCAGCAGCCAAGTCCGGGGGCTAACTGAAGCTTTCTTT
>TRBV24-1|.|TRBJ2-7|.
CATSDWGTGVLYEQYF
TGTGCCACCAGTGATTGGGGAACCGGGGTACTCTACGAGCAGTACTTC
>TRBV2|TRBD1|TRBJ2-1|.
CASSDWDRGPNEQFF
TGTGCCAGCAGTGACTGGGACAGGGGCCCCAATGAGCAGTTCTTC
>TRBV5-5|.|TRBJ2-5|.
CASSLGYSVGKETQYF
TGTGCCAGCAGCTTGGGATACTCAGTCGGAAAAGAGACCCAGTACTTC
>TRBV27|.|TRBJ2-5|.
CASSSLAQTGRETQYF
TGTGCCAGCAGTTCCCTGGCCCAGACAGGGAGGGAGACCCAGTACTTC
>TRBV24-1|TRBD2|TRBJ2-1|few
CATSRSAGGRVTYNEQFF
TGTGCCACCAGTCGATCGGCGGGAGGGCGTGTAACCTACAATGAGCAGTTCTTC
>TRBV14|TRBD2|TRBJ2-3|.
CASSQWNTSGMADTQYF
TGTGCCAGCAGCCAATGGAATACGAGCGGGATGGCAGATACGCAGTATTTT
>TRBV3-1|TRBD1|TRBJ2-7|few
CASSPRTGVHEQYF
TGTGCCAGCAGCCCCCGGACAGGGGTCCACGAGCAGTACTTC